The 18 T cell receptor beta chains below come from one sample, sequenced in a study of shared clonotypes between healthy human individuals (dated by TCRdb to about 2020). Library construction relied on the immunoSEQ multiplex PCR assay. TCRdb retrieved this table from immuneACCESS and kept in-frame rearrangements only. Not all clones are present; in checked studies, unresolved V genes account for under half, and no reason is known for the remainder. Recorded for this sample are approximately 1,500,000 clones; around 97% of them occurred a single time. The ten biggest clones cover 1.2% of the sample. Source material: naive CD4+ T cells sorted from blood. The sample's cell subset or site label, decoded: CD45RA+ positively selected. Receptors were obtained from a man in his thirties or forties in good health.

The gene calls are TRBV27 and TRBJ1-5; 7 nucleotides line up with TRBD1. The length of the CDR3 is 15 residues. V lost 5 bases to trimming and J lost 3 bases; unmatched junction nucleotides: 7. From germline, CDR1 is MNHEY and CDR2 SMNVEV (reference sequence). The CDR3, as DNA: TGTGCCAGCAGTCCAATGACAGGGAACAATCAGCCCCAGCATTTT. Protein product: CASSPMTGNNQPQHF.

The chain employs TRBV2 and TRBJ2-7; D perhaps matches TRBD1 (6 bases). The CDR3 is 12 residues long. The V and J ends lost 8 bases and 5 bases respectively, with 13 bases between them. Germline values: CDR1 SNHLY, CDR2 FYNNEI. The CDR3 sequence is CASFAGANEQYF. Written as DNA, the CDR3 is TGTGCCAGCTTTGCAGGGGCGAACGAGCAGTACTTC.

V is TRBV2 and J is TRBJ1-5; perhaps TRBD1 as D (6 bases). V lost 1 base and J lost 2, with 12 bases in between. The CDR3 covers 16 residues. Germline V gene lookup returns CDR1 SNHLY and CDR2 FYNNEI. For the CDR3, the DNA is TGTGCCAGCAGTGAAGTTCGGGGGCCCCGCAATCAGCCCCAGCATTTT. It encodes CASSEVRGPRNQPQHF.

In this sample, this clone turned up once. The V call is TRBV4-3, the J call TRBJ2-1, with D possibly being TRBD2 (5 bases). V lost 4 bases and J 4 bases, leaving 11 bases between the germline ends. Germline V CDR1 and CDR2: LGHNA, YSLEER. The CDR3 is 14 residues long. CDR3 sequence reads: CASSRRLPYNEQFF. The CDR3 bases are TGCGCCAGCAGCCGGAGACTACCTTACAATGAGCAGTTCTTC.

The chain is built from TRBV5-1 and TRBJ1-1; 8 bases map to TRBD1. This CDR3 is built from 14 residues. Germline V gene lookup returns CDR1 SGHRS and CDR2 YFSETQ. V was clipped by 2 bases and J by 4 bases; unmatched bases: 4. DNA of the CDR3: TGCGCCAGCAGCTTACTCAGGGGGCCCACTGAAGCTTTCTTT. Amino acids: CASSLLRGPTEAFF.

This clone was observed a single time. CDR3 loop: CASSPLSPRVNEQFF. In DNA, the CDR3 is TGCGCCAGCAGCCCCCTGAGCCCGAGGGTAAATGAGCAGTTCTTC. The chain recombines TRBV5-1 with TRBJ2-1, with a tentative D call TRBD2 (5 bases). The CDR3 is made up of 15 amino acids. Trimming took 4 bases from V and 7 from J, leaving 18 bases between them. CDR1 and CDR2 (germline): SGHRS, YFSETQ.

The chain employs TRBV15 and TRBJ1-4; D is ambiguous. The CDR3 runs to 12 residues. The germline gives CDR1 LNHNV, CDR2 YYDKDF (reference sequence). The V end was cut by 7 bases, the J end by 4 bases, with 7 bases between. DNA for the CDR3: TGTGCCACCACTCGCCATAATGAAAAACTGTTTTTT. This encodes CATTRHNEKLFF.

The chain links TRBV1 to TRBJ2-7; the table gives TRBD1 as D, unverified against the DNA. TRBV1 is a recognized pseudogene. This CDR3 spans 14 amino acids. CDR3 coding DNA: TGCACCAGCAGCCAAACACCAGACTCCTACGAGCAGTACTTC. Its translation is CTSSQTPDSYEQYF.

The chain uses TRBV7-2 and TRBJ2-2; D uncertain. With 5 bases removed from V and 1 base from J, the gap between germline ends came to 8 bases. The CDR3 has 14 residues. Germline-derived CDR1 and CDR2 are SGHTA and FQGNSA. As DNA, the CDR3 is TGTGCCAGCAGCGTCGACGGGAACACCGGGGAGCTGTTTTTT. This encodes CASSVDGNTGELFF.

V gene TRBV5-1 combines with J gene TRBJ2-5; D gene ambiguous. The germline V and J ends were trimmed by 4 bases and 5 bases, with 15 bases remaining between them. The CDR3 is 14 residues long. Germline CDR1 is SGHRS and CDR2 is YFSETQ. The CDR3 coding sequence is TGCGCCAGCAGCAATTTAGGGCTCGGGGAGACCCAGTACTTC. It specifies CASSNLGLGETQYF.

For the CDR3, the DNA is TGTGCCAGCAGTTACGGGACTAGCGGGAGTACGTGGCCAAGGGGGAGGCAGTATTTT. Encoded protein: CASSYGTSGSTWPRGRQYF. This chain uses TRBV27 with TRBJ2-3; 14 positions agree with TRBD2. The germline V gene encodes CDR1 MNHEY and CDR2 SMNVEV (reference sequence). V trimming: 4 bases; J trimming: 11 bases; junction bases outside the gene matches: 20. The CDR3 contains 19 residues.

This clone occurred a few times. This chain joins TRBV27 and TRBJ1-4; D remains unclear. CDR3 length: 15 amino acids. Trimming stripped 5 bases from V and 0 bases from J, with 10 bases between. CDR1 and CDR2 (germline): MNHEY, SMNVEV (reference sequence). The CDR3 region has the DNA TGTGCCAGCAGTCCGTTTACCGCAACTAATGAAAAACTGTTTTTT. Protein sequence: CASSPFTATNEKLFF.

This chain joins TRBV2 and TRBJ2-7; a possible D gene is TRBD2 (5 bases). V shed 0 bases and J shed 2 bases, with 11 bases lying between them. This CDR3 has 15 amino acids. Germline lookup yields CDR1 SNHLY and CDR2 FYNNEI. CDR3 sequence: CASSEARAVTYEQYF. CDR3 in DNA: TGTGCCAGCAGTGAAGCGCGAGCGGTGACCTACGAGCAGTACTTC.

J is TRBJ2-7 and V is TRBV28; D gene ambiguous. Trimming pared 3 bases from V and 2 bases from J, leaving 8 bases between. The CDR3 is 13 residues long. The V gene's germline CDR1 is MDHEN and CDR2 SYDVKM. For the CDR3, the DNA is TGTGCCAGCAGTTTGTACCCGACCTACGAGCAGTACTTC. Its protein is CASSLYPTYEQYF.

The V gene is TRBV15, the J gene TRBJ2-1; possibly TRBD2 for D (5 bases). Trimming removed 8 bases from V and 12 bases from J, with 20 bases in between. The CDR3 is 13 amino acids. The V gene's germline CDR1 is LNHNV and CDR2 YYDKDF (reference sequence). The CDR3 spells CATGPGGVGAQFF. The CDR3 coding sequence is TGTGCCACCGGCCCAGGAGGCGTTGGTGCGCAGTTCTTC.

This clone was found a few times. At one end, the junction sequence differs from germline, possibly due to a read error. J is TRBJ1-5 and V is TRBV7-7, with 8 nucleotides matching TRBD1. CDR3 length equals 12 residues. The germline V gene has CDR1 SSHAT and CDR2 FNYEAQ (reference sequence). This CDR3 reads CGSQGAFQPQHF. The CDR3 DNA is TGCGGCAGTCAGGGGGCATTTCAGCCCCAGCATTTT.

The CDR3 region is CASSQERSGSSADTQYF. The DNA of the CDR3 is TGCGCCAGCAGCCAGGAACGCAGCGGGAGCAGCGCAGATACGCAGTATTTT. V gene TRBV4-3 combines with J gene TRBJ2-3; 8 bases are shared with TRBD2. V lost 3 bases and J lost 4; bases outside the gene matches: 12. The V gene's germline CDR1 is LGHNA and CDR2 YSLEER. The CDR3 has 17 amino acids.

This rearrangement joins TRBV4-3 to TRBJ2-7, with 11 bases that match TRBD1. Trimming at V came to 0 bases and at J to 3 bases, leaving 4 bases not matched to a gene. CDR3 length: 16 residues. The germline CDR1 and CDR2 sequences are LGHNA and YSLEER. The CDR3 reads CASSQDTGTGGYEQYF. Written as DNA, the CDR3 is TGCGCCAGCAGCCAAGATACGGGGACAGGGGGCTACGAGCAGTACTTC.